The 27 T cell receptor beta chains below were found in one sample sequenced in a study of graft-versus-host responses after intestinal transplantation. Libraries were prepared by immunoSEQ multiplex PCR; TCRdb keeps only in-frame clonotypes and omits some of them. The sample lists 15,000 to 20,000 clones, 35% to 45% occurring once. Sequences were derived from alloreactive CD4+ T cells from a mixed lymphocyte reaction culture, sampled before intestinal transplant. Subset in this sample: CFSE-low proliferating T cells sorted from roughly six-day pre-transplant mixed lymphocyte reaction (GvH or HvG direction). These receptors originate from a human patient who received an intestinal transplant.

This clone was counted between two and nine times. This chain joins TRBV9 and TRBJ1-5; possible D gene TRBD1, 5 bases. The CDR3 is 14 residues long. The ends were cut back, 0 bases at V and 7 bases at J, with 11 bases in the middle. CDR1 and CDR2 from the germline V gene are SGDLS and YYNGEE. This CDR3 reads CASSVDAGRQPQHF. Here the CDR3 DNA reads TGTGCCAGCAGCGTAGATGCAGGGCGGCAGCCCCAGCATTTT.

This clone was detected a few times. This chain links TRBV6-1 with TRBJ2-3; 8 bases match TRBD1. Germline loops: CDR1 MNHNS, CDR2 SASEGT. V lost 6 bases to trimming and J lost 1 base; unmatched junction nucleotides: 3. This CDR3 comprises 14 residues. The CDR3 nucleotides are TGTGCCAGCAGACGGACAGGGCGCACAGATACGCAGTATTTT. Encoded protein: CASRRTGRTDTQYF.

A few counts support this clone. The rearrangement joins TRBV7-3 to TRBJ1-1; a weak D match, TRBD1 (5 bases). This CDR3 is built from 13 residues. The V end lost 1 base, the J end lost 2 bases, and 5 bases lay between the germline ends. The germline CDR1 and CDR2 sequences are SGHTA and FQGTGA. The CDR3 DNA follows: TGTGCCAGCAGCTTAAGGGACAACACTGAAGCTTTCTTT. Its protein product is CASSLRDNTEAFF.

CDR3 coding DNA: TGTGCCAGCAACAGGGGCGCCAGGGAGACCCAGTACTTC. This gives the protein CASNRGARETQYF. The rearrangement uses TRBV2 and TRBJ2-5; TRBD1 aligns across 7 bases. CDR1 and CDR2 from the germline V gene are SNHLY and FYNNEI. The J segment lost 5 bases and the V segment lost 7 bases, leaving 7 bases of the junction unmatched. The CDR3 is 13 amino acids. Drawing the rest from reference TRBV2 and TRBJ2-5, the complete variable domain is EPEVTQTPSHQVTQMGQEVILRCVPISNHLYFYWYRQILGQKVEFLVSFYNNEISEKSEIFDDQFSVERPDGSNFTLKIRSTKLEDSAMYFCASNRGARETQYFGPGTRLLVL.

V gene TRBV6-1 combines with J gene TRBJ1-3; D might be TRBD1 (5 bases). CDR1 MNHNS and CDR2 SASEGT come from the germline V gene. Trimming took 6 bases from V and 2 from J, leaving 14 bases between them. This CDR3 is built from 15 residues. The CDR3 sequence is CASRRTDRTGNTIYF. DNA of the CDR3: TGTGCCAGCAGACGTACCGACAGAACTGGAAACACCATATATTTT.

The V and J genes are TRBV5-1 and TRBJ2-3, with 7 bases that match TRBD2. This CDR3 is 14 amino acids long. Trimming took 2 bases from V and 5 from J; bases not matched to a gene: 5. Germline CDR1 SGHRS, CDR2 YFSETQ. The CDR3 DNA sequence: TGCGCCAGCAGCTTTACGGGGGGAATAGATACGCAGTATTTT. This gives the protein CASSFTGGIDTQYF. Complete variable domain (other parts from reference TRBV5-1 and TRBJ2-3): KAGVTQTPRYLIKTRGQQVTLSCSPISGHRSVSWYQQTPGQGLQFLFEYFSETQRNKGNFPGRFSGRQFSNSRSEMNVSTLELGDSALYLCASSFTGGIDTQYFGPGTRLTVL.

This clone was detected once. V gene TRBV5-1 combines with J gene TRBJ2-3, with 7 nucleotides matching TRBD1. This CDR3 has 16 amino acids. J gave up 0 bases and V 4 bases, and 8 bases lay outside the gene matches. Per germline, CDR1 SGHRS and CDR2 YFSETQ. CDR3 nucleotides: TGCGCCAGCAGCCCTACGGGACAGAGTAGCACAGATACGCAGTATTTT. This translates into CASSPTGQSSTDTQYF. The whole variable domain, remainder taken from reference TRBV5-1 and TRBJ2-3, is KAGVTQTPRYLIKTRGQQVTLSCSPISGHRSVSWYQQTPGQGLQFLFEYFSETQRNKGNFPGRFSGRQFSNSRSEMNVSTLELGDSALYLCASSPTGQSSTDTQYFGPGTRLTVL.

This clone ranks as medium-sized. The chain carries TRBV10-2 and TRBJ1-3; D is undetermined. V was cut by 4 bases and J by 3 bases, with 4 bases left in between. The CDR3 is made up of 12 amino acids. Germline lookup yields CDR1 WSHSY and CDR2 SAAADI. The CDR3 DNA reads as TGCGCCAGCAGTGTAGGTGGAAACACCATATATTTT. This gives the protein CASSVGGNTIYF.

This rearrangement joins TRBV15 to TRBJ1-4; 7 positions match TRBD1. The J segment lost 8 bases and the V segment lost 3 bases, leaving 6 bases of the junction unmatched. The CDR3 has 14 residues. In germline, CDR1 is LNHNV, CDR2 YYDKDF (reference sequence). The CDR3 is CATSSRQGREKLFF. CDR3 sequence (DNA): TGTGCCACCAGCAGCCGACAGGGACGCGAAAAACTGTTTTTT.

This rearrangement joins TRBV6-6 to TRBJ1-2, with 8 nucleotides matching TRBD1. Germline V gene sequence: CDR1 MNHNY, CDR2 SVGAGI (reference sequence). The trim removed 0 bases at V and 7 bases at J, leaving 7 bases unmatched. The CDR3 length is 15 residues. CDR3 residues: CASSYSSQGASGYTF. CDR3 bases: TGTGCCAGCAGTTACTCGAGCCAGGGGGCAAGTGGCTACACCTTC.

The chain employs TRBV6-6 and TRBJ1-2; D gene unclear. The V end was cut by 6 bases, the J end by 4 bases, with 15 bases between. Germline V lookup: CDR1 MNHNY, CDR2 SVGAGI (reference sequence). This CDR3 has 14 amino acids. The CDR3 here is CASRYNRDLYGYTF. For the CDR3, the DNA is TGTGCCAGCAGATATAACAGAGACCTCTATGGCTACACCTTC.

This clone was picked up a small number of times. J is TRBJ1-5 and V is TRBV6-5; D not resolved. This CDR3 spans 13 amino acids. V was shortened by 5 bases and J by 1 base, with 6 bases between the two germline ends. Germline values: CDR1 MNHEY, CDR2 SVGAGI. The DNA of the CDR3 is TGTGCCAGCAGTAGCCAGAGCAATCAGCCCCAGCATTTT. It yields the protein CASSSQSNQPQHF.

This clone is medium-sized in the sample. The chain uses TRBV7-9 and TRBJ1-3; 9 nucleotides align to TRBD1. This CDR3 region has 15 residues. The V segment lost 5 bases and the J segment 0 bases; nucleotides outside the gene matches: 2. CDR1 SEHNR and CDR2 FQNEAQ come from the germline V gene (reference sequence). CDR3 in amino acids: CASSGQGSSGNTIYF. CDR3 DNA sequence: TGTGCCAGCAGCGGACAGGGGTCCTCTGGAAACACCATATATTTT.

The chain joins TRBV12-5 to TRBJ2-2; D is undetermined. The CDR3 contains 12 residues. Germline V CDR1 and CDR2: LGHNT, FRNRAP. The V end was cut by 5 bases, the J end by 6 bases, with 7 bases between. CDR3 amino acids: CASGPWSGELFF. CDR3 bases: TGTGCTAGTGGTCCCTGGTCCGGGGAGCTGTTTTTT.

This clone was seen only a few times. CDR3 protein: CASSRGHAKGTGANVLTF. In DNA form, the CDR3 reads TGTGCCAGCAGTCGGGGTCATGCAAAGGGCACTGGGGCCAACGTCCTGACTTTC. V is TRBV2 and J is TRBJ2-6; D is possibly TRBD2 (5 bases). CDR3 length: 18 amino acids. Trimming took 5 bases from V and 2 from J, leaving 19 bases between them. Germline lookup yields CDR1 SNHLY and CDR2 FYNNEI.

This chain connects TRBV4-1 to TRBJ1-1; D is unresolved. This CDR3 is built from 13 residues. With 1 base removed from V and 9 bases from J, the gap between germline ends came to 12 bases. The germline gives CDR1 MGHRA, CDR2 YSYEKL. This chain's CDR3 is CASSQGGFQKAFF. The CDR3 coding sequence is TGCGCCAGCAGCCAAGGGGGATTTCAAAAAGCTTTCTTT.

This clone showed up just a few times. For the CDR3, the DNA is TGTGCCAGCAGCTCACGAACAGGGAACACTGAAGCTTTCTTT. Amino acids: CASSSRTGNTEAFF. This sequence joins TRBV5-5 and TRBJ1-1; the D gene is possibly TRBD1 (5 bases). V was pared by 3 bases and J by 1 base, with 10 bases between. The CDR3 runs to 14 residues. Germline V gene lookup returns CDR1 SGHKS and CDR2 YYEKEE (reference sequence).

This clone was detected a few times. The V gene is TRBV19, the J gene TRBJ1-5; TRBD1 agrees at 7 bases. This CDR3 has 14 residues. The V segment lost 11 bases and the J segment 0 bases; nucleotides outside the gene matches: 7. The germline V gene has CDR1 LNHDA and CDR2 SQIVND (reference sequence). The CDR3 bases are TGTGCCGGCCGGGACAGCCATAGCAATCAGCCCCAGCATTTT. This gives the protein CAGRDSHSNQPQHF. The full variable domain, rest sourced from reference TRBV19 and TRBJ1-5, is DGGITQSPKYLFRKEGQNVTLSCEQNLNHDAMYWYRQDPGQGLRLIYYSQIVNDFQKGDIAEGYSVSREKKESFPLTVTSAQKNPTAFYLCAGRDSHSNQPQHFGDGTRLSIL.

The chain carries TRBV6-6 and TRBJ2-7; 7 nucleotides line up with TRBD1. The germline V gene encodes CDR1 MNHNY and CDR2 SVGAGI (reference sequence). The CDR3 extends over 15 amino acids. V was clipped by 7 bases and J by 9 bases; unmatched bases: 18. CDR3 region: CASKNSGTVFSGQYF. CDR3 DNA sequence: TGTGCCAGCAAGAATTCCGGGACAGTCTTCTCGGGGCAGTACTTC.

There are a few counts of this clone. The V gene is TRBV2, the J gene TRBJ2-6, with D perhaps TRBD1 (7 bases). The CDR3 consists of 16 residues. Trimming cost V 4 bases and J 2 bases, with 12 bases left between them. In germline, CDR1 is SNHLY, CDR2 FYNNEI. The DNA of the CDR3 is TGTGCCAGCAGTGCGGAGGGGGCAACTGGGGCCAACGTCCTGACTTTC. Residues: CASSAEGATGANVLTF.

The chain is built from TRBV5-6 and TRBJ1-1; no reliable D call. The CDR3 is 13 amino acids. The V gene lost 4 bases and the J gene lost 12 bases, with 19 bases spanning the gap. In germline, CDR1 is SGHDT, CDR2 YYEEEE. CDR3 amino acids: CASSPRVGRATFF. Written as DNA, the CDR3 is TGTGCCAGCAGCCCTCGGGTGGGGAGGGCTACTTTCTTT. The variable domain in full, completed from reference TRBV5-6 and TRBJ1-1, reads DAGVTQSPTHLIKTRGQQVTLRCSPKSGHDTVSWYQQALGQGPQFIFQYYEEEERQRGNFPDRFSGHQFPNYSSELNVNALLLGDSALYLCASSPRVGRATFFGQGTRLTVV.

This clone was detected a few times. J is TRBJ2-6 and V is TRBV11-3; 8 bases are shared with TRBD1. Looked up from germline, CDR1 is SGHNT and CDR2 is YENEEA. The V segment lost 5 bases and the J segment 0 bases; nucleotides outside the gene matches: 9. The CDR3 contains 18 residues. This CDR3 is CASSPGTGRSSGANVLTF. CDR3 DNA sequence: TGTGCCAGCAGCCCCGGGACAGGTCGAAGCTCTGGGGCCAACGTCCTGACTTTC.

The chain is built from TRBV2 and TRBJ1-5; D may be TRBD1 (5 bases). Trimming left V 5 bases short and J 8 bases short, with 16 bases between. CDR1 and CDR2 (germline): SNHLY, FYNNEI. The CDR3 totals 14 residues. The CDR3 spells CASSKMQGIEPQHF. CDR3 DNA: TGTGCCAGCAGTAAAATGCAGGGCATTGAGCCCCAGCATTTT.

This clone was seen more than once but under ten times. The V call is TRBV6-1, the J call TRBJ2-1; TRBD2 agrees at 11 bases. Germline V gene sequence: CDR1 MNHNS, CDR2 SASEGT. The V segment lost 6 bases and the J segment 7 bases; nucleotides outside the gene matches: 5. This CDR3 spans 14 amino acids. This chain's CDR3 is CASSVAGGRNEQFF. CDR3 nucleotide sequence: TGTGCCAGCAGCGTAGCGGGGGGGCGAAATGAGCAGTTCTTC.

V usage is TRBV9 and J usage is TRBJ2-6; D is unresolved. V dropped 0 bases and J dropped 2 bases, with 9 bases sitting between them. CDR1 and CDR2 (germline): SGDLS, YYNGEE. The CDR3 sequence is 16 residues long. This CDR3 reads CASSVVGLAGANVLTF. DNA for the CDR3: TGTGCCAGCAGCGTAGTAGGGCTCGCTGGGGCCAACGTCCTGACTTTC. Looking up the rest from reference TRBV9 and TRBJ2-6 gives the full variable domain: DSGVTQTPKHLITATGQRVTLRCSPRSGDLSVYWYQQSLDQGLQFLIQYYNGEERAKGNILERFSAQQFPDLHSELNLSSLELGDSALYFCASSVVGLAGANVLTFGAGSRLTVL.

The chain recombines TRBV19 with TRBJ1-1, with D possibly matching TRBD1 (6 bases). Trimming removed 5 bases from V and 5 bases from J, with 18 bases in between. The CDR3 has 15 residues. Germline lookup yields CDR1 LNHDA and CDR2 SQIVND (reference sequence). The CDR3 coding sequence is TGTGCCAGTAGTCGACCCGCGGGGGCGCGGACTGAAGCTTTCTTT. Amino acid sequence: CASSRPAGARTEAFF.

This clone is medium-sized within its sample. The V and J genes are TRBV4-1 and TRBJ2-5, with TRBD2 as a possible D gene (5 bases). This CDR3 is built from 15 residues. V dropped 0 bases and J dropped 1 base, with 9 bases sitting between them. CDR1 and CDR2 from the germline V gene are MGHRA and YSYEKL. The CDR3 nucleotides are TGCGCCAGCAGCCAAGATCGAGGGAGCCAAGAGACCCAGTACTTC. Translating gives CASSQDRGSQETQYF.